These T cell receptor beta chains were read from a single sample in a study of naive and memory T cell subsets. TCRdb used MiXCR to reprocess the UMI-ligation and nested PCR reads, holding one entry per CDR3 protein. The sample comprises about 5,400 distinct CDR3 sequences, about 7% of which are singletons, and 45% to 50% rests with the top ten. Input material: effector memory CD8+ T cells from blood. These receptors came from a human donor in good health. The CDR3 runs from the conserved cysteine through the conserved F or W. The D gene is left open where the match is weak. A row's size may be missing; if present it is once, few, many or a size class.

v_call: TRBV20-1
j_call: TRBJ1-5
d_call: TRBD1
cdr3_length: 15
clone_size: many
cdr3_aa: CSARGTGREGQPQHF
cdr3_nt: TGCAGTGCTAGAGGGACAGGGCGGGAGGGTCAGCCCCAGCATTTT

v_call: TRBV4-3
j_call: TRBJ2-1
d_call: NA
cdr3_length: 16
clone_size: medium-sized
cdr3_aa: CASSQDAGSSYNEQFF
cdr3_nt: TGCGCCAGCAGCCAAGATGCGGGTAGCTCCTACAATGAGCAGTTCTTC

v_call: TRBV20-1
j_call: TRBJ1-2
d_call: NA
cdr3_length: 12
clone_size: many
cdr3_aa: CSATPYKYGYTF
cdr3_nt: TGCAGTGCAACCCCCTACAAATATGGCTACACCTTC

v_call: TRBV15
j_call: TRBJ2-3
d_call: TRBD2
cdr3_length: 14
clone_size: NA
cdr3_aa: CATYKRGSTDTQYF
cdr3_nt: TGTGCCACCTACAAGCGGGGGAGCACAGATACGCAGTATTTT

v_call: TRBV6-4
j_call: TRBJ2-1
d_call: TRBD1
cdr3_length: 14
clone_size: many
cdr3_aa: CASSEGQGGNEQFF
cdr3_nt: TGTGCCAGCAGTGAGGGACAGGGGGGAAATGAGCAGTTCTTC

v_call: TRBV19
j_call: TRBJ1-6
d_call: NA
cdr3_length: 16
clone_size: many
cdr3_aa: CASSDQDTAYDSPLHF
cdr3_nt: TGTGCCAGTAGTGACCAGGACACGGCGTATGATTCACCCCTCCACTTT

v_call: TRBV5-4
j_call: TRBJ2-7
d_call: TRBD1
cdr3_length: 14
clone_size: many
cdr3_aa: CASSLRQGDYEQYF
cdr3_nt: TGTGCCAGCAGCTTAAGACAGGGGGACTACGAGCAGTACTTC

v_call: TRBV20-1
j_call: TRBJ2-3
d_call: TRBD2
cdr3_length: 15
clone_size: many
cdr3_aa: CSALNGGGAEDTQYF
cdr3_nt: TGCAGTGCTCTGAACGGCGGGGGGGCCGAAGATACGCAGTATTTT

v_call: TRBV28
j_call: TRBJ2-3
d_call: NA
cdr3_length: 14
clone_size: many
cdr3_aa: CASSLPGVTDTQYF
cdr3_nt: TGTGCCAGCAGTTTACCCGGGGTCACAGATACGCAGTATTTT

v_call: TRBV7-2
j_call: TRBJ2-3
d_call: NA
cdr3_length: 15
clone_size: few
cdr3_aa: CASSYRENGVDTQYF
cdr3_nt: TGTGCCAGCAGCTACCGGGAGAATGGGGTAGATACGCAGTATTTT

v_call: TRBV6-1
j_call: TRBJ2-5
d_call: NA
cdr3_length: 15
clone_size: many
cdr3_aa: CASSEVHGDPETQYF
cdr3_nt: TGTGCCAGCAGTGAAGTGCACGGGGATCCAGAGACCCAGTACTTC

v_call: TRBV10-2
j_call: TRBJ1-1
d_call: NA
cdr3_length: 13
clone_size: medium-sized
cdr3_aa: CASSVAEGVEAFF
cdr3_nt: TGCGCCAGCAGTGTGGCTGAGGGGGTTGAAGCTTTCTTT

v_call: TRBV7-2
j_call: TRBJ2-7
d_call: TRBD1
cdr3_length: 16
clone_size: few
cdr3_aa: CASSLRDRGLLNEQYF
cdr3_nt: TGTGCCAGCAGCTTAAGGGACAGGGGATTATTGAACGAGCAGTACTTC

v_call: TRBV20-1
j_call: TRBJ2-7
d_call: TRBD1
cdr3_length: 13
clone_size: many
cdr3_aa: CSAPGQGVYEQYF
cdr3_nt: TGCAGTGCCCCGGGACAGGGGGTCTACGAGCAGTACTTC

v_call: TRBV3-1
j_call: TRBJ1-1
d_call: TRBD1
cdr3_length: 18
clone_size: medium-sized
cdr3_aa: CASSQEGQELFPNTEAFF
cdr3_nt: TGTGCCAGCAGCCAAGAAGGACAGGAGCTCTTCCCGAACACTGAAGCTTTCTTT

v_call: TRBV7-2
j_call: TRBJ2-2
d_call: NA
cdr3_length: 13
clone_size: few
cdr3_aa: CASSPPFSGELFF
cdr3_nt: TGTGCCAGCAGCCCCCCCTTTTCCGGGGAGCTGTTTTTT

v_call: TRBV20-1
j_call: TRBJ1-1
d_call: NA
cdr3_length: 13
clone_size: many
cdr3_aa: CSARDPGGTEAFF
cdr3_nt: TGCAGTGCTAGAGATCCCGGTGGCACTGAAGCTTTCTTT

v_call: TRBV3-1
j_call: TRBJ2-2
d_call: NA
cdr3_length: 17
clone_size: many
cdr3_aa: CASSQEIDGTSRGELFF
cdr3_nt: TGTGCCAGCAGCCAAGAAATCGACGGGACGTCTCGCGGGGAGCTGTTTTTT

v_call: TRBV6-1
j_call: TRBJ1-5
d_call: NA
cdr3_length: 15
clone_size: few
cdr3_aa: CASSEAGGGNQPQHF
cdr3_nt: TGTGCCAGCAGTGAAGCGGGGGGGGGCAATCAGCCCCAGCATTTT

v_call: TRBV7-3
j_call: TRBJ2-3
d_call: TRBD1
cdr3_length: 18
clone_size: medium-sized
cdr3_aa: CASSLNPSGTGGTDTQYF
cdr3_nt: TGTGCCAGCAGCTTAAATCCCTCCGGGACAGGGGGCACAGATACGCAGTATTTT

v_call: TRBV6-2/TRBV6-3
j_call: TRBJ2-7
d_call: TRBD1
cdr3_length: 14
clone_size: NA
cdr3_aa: CASRGQGEIYEQYF
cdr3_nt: TGTGCCAGCAGGGGACAGGGGGAAATCTACGAGCAGTACTTC

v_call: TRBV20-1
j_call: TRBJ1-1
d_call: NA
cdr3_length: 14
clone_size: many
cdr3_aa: CSARDDVSDTEAFF
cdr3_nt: TGCAGTGCTAGAGACGATGTGTCGGATACTGAAGCTTTCTTT

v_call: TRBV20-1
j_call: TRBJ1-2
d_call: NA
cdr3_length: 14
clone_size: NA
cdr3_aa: CSARGLQESYGYTF
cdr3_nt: TGCAGTGCTAGAGGCTTGCAGGAAAGCTATGGCTACACCTTC

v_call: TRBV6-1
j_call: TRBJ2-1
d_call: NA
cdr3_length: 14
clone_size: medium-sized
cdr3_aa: CASSAGSSYNEQFF
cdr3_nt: TGTGCCAGCAGTGCCGGGAGCTCCTACAATGAGCAGTTCTTC

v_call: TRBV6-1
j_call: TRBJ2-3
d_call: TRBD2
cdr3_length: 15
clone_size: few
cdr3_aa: CASSEISGGADTQYF
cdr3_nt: TGTGCCAGCAGTGAAATCAGCGGGGGGGCGGATACGCAGTATTTT

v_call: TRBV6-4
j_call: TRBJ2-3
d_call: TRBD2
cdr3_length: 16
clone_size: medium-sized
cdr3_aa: CASSDSGTSGTDTQYF
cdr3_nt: TGTGCCAGCAGTGACTCAGGGACTAGTGGTACAGATACGCAGTATTTT

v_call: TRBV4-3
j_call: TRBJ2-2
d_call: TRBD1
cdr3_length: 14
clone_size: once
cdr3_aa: CASSQGSGGGELFF
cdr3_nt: TGCGCCAGCAGCCAAGGTTCAGGGGGCGGGGAGCTGTTTTTT

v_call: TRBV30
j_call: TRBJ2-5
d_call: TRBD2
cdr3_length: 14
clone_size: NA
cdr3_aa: CAWDGGGAQETQYF
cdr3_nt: TGTGCCTGGGACGGCGGGGGGGCCCAAGAGACCCAGTACTTC

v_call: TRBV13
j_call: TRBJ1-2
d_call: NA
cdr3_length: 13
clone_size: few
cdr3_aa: CASSQTSERSYTF
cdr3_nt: TGTGCCAGCAGCCAGACGTCGGAGCGCAGCTACACCTTC

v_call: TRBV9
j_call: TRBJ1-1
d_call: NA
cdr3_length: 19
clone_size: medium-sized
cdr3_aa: CASSVGPRGQKGMNTEAFF
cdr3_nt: TGTGCCAGCAGCGTAGGACCCAGGGGACAAAAAGGAATGAACACTGAAGCTTTCTTT

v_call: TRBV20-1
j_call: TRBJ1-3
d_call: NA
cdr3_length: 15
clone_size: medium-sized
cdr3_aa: CSARDIEDNGNTIYF
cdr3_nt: TGCAGTGCTAGAGATATTGAGGACAACGGAAACACCATATATTTT

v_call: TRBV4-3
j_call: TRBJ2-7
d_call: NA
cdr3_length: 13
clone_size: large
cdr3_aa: CASSQERGYEQYF
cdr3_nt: TGCGCCAGCAGCCAAGAAAGGGGCTACGAGCAGTACTTC

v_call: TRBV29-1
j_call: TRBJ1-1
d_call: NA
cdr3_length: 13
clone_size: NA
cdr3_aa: CSVEGGETTEAFF
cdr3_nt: TGCAGCGTTGAGGGAGGGGAGACCACTGAAGCTTTCTTT

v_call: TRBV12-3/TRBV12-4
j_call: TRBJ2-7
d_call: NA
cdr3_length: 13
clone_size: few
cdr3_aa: CASAPGSSYEQYF
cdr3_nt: TGTGCCAGCGCCCCAGGGAGCTCCTACGAGCAGTACTTC

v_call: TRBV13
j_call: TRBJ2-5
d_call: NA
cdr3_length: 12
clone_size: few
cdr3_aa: CASSLMGETQYF
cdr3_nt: TGTGCCAGCAGCTTAATGGGAGAGACCCAGTACTTC

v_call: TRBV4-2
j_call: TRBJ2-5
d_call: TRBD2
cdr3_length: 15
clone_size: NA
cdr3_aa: CASSQERGDQETQYF
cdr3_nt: TGTGCCAGCAGCCAAGAGCGGGGGGACCAAGAGACCCAGTACTTC

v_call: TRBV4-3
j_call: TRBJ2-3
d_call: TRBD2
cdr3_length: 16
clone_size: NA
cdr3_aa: CASSQEPGRAGDTQYF
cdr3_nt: TGCGCCAGCAGCCAAGAACCCGGGAGGGCCGGGGATACGCAGTATTTT

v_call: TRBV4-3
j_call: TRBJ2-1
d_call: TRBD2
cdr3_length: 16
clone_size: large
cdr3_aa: CASSQEGSGGYNEQFF
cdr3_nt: TGCGCCAGCAGCCAAGAAGGTAGCGGGGGATACAATGAGCAGTTCTTC

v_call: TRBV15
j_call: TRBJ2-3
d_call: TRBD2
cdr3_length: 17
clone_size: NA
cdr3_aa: CATSRDRAGGPTDTQYF
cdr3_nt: TGTGCCACCAGCAGAGATAGGGCGGGAGGGCCGACAGATACGCAGTATTTT

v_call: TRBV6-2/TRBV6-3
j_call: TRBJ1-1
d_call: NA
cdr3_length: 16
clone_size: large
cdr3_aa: CASSETVDGPRAEAFF
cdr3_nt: TGTGCCAGCAGTGAAACCGTTGATGGACCCCGGGCTGAAGCTTTCTTT

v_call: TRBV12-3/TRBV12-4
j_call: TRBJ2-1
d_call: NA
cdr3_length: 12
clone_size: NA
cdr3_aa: CASSLSALRQFF
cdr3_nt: TGTGCCAGCAGTTTATCCGCCTTAAGGCAGTTCTTC

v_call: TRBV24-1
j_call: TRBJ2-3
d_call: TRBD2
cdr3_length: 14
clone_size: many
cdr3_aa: CATSGLAETDTQYF
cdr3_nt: TGTGCCACCAGTGGCCTAGCGGAAACAGATACGCAGTATTTT

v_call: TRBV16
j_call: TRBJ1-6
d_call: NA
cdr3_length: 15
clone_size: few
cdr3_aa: CASSQSGHFNSPLHF
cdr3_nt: TGTGCCAGCAGCCAATCGGGACACTTTAATTCACCCCTCCACTTT

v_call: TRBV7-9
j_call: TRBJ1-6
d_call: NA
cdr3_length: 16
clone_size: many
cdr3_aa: CASSSRGDKANSPLHF
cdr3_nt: TGTGCCAGCAGCAGCCGGGGGGATAAGGCTAATTCACCCCTCCACTTT

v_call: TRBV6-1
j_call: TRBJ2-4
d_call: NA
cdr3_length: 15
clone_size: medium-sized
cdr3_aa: CASSYSEDTKNIQYF
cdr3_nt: TGTGCCAGCAGTTATAGCGAGGATACCAAAAACATTCAGTACTTC

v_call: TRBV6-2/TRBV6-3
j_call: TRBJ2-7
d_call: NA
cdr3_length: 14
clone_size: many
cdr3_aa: CASSLREPPNEQYF
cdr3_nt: TGTGCCAGCAGTTTGCGCGAACCCCCCAACGAGCAGTACTTC

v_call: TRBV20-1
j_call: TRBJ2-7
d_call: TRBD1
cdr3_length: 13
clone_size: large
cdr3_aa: CSAGTGDFYEQYF
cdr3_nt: TGCAGTGCTGGGACAGGGGATTTCTACGAGCAGTACTTC

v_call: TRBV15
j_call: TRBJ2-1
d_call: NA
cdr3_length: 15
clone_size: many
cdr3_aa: CATSRGRGGDNEQFF
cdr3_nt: TGTGCCACCAGCAGAGGCCGGGGAGGAGACAATGAGCAGTTCTTC

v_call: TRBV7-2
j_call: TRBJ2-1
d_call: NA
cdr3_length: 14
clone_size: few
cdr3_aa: CGSAILLGDNEQFF
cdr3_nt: TGTGGGTCGGCAATATTGCTAGGTGACAATGAGCAGTTCTTC

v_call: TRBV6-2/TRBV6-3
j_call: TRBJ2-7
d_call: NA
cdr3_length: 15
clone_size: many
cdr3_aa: CASSLSGLERGEQYF
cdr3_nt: TGTGCCAGCAGTCTGTCGGGACTCGAACGAGGCGAGCAGTACTTC

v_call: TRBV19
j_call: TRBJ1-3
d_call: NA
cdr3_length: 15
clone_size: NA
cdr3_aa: CASSMVYISGNTIYF
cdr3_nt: TGTGCCAGTAGTATGGTTTACATCTCTGGAAACACCATATATTTT

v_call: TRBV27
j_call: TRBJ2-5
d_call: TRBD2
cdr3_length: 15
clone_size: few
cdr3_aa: CASSSWRENGETQYF
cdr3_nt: TGTGCCAGCAGTTCGTGGCGGGAGAACGGAGAGACCCAGTACTTC

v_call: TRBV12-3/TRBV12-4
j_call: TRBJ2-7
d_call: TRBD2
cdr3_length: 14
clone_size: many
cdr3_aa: CASNPGGSSYEQYF
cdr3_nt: TGTGCCAGCAACCCGGGGGGGAGCTCCTACGAGCAGTACTTC

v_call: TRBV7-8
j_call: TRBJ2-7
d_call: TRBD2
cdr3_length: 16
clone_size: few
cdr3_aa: CASSPEEAGTSYEQYF
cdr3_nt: TGTGCCAGCAGCCCAGAGGAAGCCGGGACTAGCTACGAGCAGTACTTC

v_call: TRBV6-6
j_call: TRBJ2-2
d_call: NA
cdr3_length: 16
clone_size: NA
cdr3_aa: CASSYSSEGATGELFF
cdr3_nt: TGTGCCAGCAGTTACTCGTCGGAGGGGGCGACCGGGGAGCTGTTTTTT